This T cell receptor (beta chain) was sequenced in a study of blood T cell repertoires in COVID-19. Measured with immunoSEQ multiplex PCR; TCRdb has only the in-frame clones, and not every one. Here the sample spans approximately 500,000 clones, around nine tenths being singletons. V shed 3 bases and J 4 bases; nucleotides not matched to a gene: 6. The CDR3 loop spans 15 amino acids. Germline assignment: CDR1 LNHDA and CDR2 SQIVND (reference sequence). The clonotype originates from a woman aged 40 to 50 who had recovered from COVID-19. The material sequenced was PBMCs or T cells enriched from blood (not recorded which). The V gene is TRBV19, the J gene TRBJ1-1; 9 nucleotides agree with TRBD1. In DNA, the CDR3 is TGTGCCAGTAGTATTACAGGGGGCCCTGGCACTGAAGCTTTCTTT. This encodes CASSITGGPGTEAFF.